This T cell receptor beta chain was retrieved from a study of radiation and T cells in renal cell carcinoma. Study-level points and caveats: Top tumor clonotypes rose in blood 2 weeks post-radiation, then contracted. No pretreatment tumor biopsies were available for baseline clonotypes.

The CDR3 is 13 amino acids. Trimming took 4 bases from V and 6 from J, leaving 12 bases between them. Germline V lookup: CDR1 WNHNN, CDR2 SYGVQD (reference sequence). Sample time point: baseline pretreatment blood. Treatment reported: 15 Gy SBRT to primary tumor, nephrectomy 4 weeks later. Radiation-treated patients gave blood at baseline, week 2 and week 4. The patient's renal cell carcinoma had clear cell pathology. The method was immunoSEQ multiplex PCR; TCRdb's version includes in-frame clones alone and lacks a portion of them. Of about 140,000 clones in the sample, approximately 87% were seen once. Notes on this clone: The antigen remains undetermined.

The source of this sequence is a woman aged 50 to 60 with renal cell carcinoma. The V call is TRBV10-1, the J call TRBJ1-2; D remains ambiguous. The specimen comprised blood, sampled from a patient whose treatment included radiotherapy and nephrectomy. CDR3 sequence reads: CASSAKMLDGYTF. Here the CDR3 DNA reads TGCGCCAGCAGTGCGAAGATGTTGGATGGCTACACCTTC.